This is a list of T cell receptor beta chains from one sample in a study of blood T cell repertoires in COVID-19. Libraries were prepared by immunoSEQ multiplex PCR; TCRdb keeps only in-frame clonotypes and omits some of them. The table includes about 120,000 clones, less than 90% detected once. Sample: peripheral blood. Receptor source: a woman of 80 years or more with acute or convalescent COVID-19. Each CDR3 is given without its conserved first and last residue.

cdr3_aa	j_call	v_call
AVGGGLGYT	TRBJ1-2	TRBV25-1
ASSPPGRTNQPQH	TRBJ1-5	TRBV4-2
SVVNTVKAF	TRBJ1-1	TRBV29-1
ASSFYSDPAYGYT	TRBJ1-2	TRBV7-8
ASSLVSSGGYSGANVLT	TRBJ2-6	TRBV5-5
ASSPGGLAGAAGDTQY	TRBJ2-3	TRBV10-1
ASSLAPGRLGYT	TRBJ1-2	TRBV5-1
ASSFLDRESYNEQF	TRBJ2-1	TRBV11-2
ASSSQGGIDTEAF	TRBJ1-1	TRBV7-2
ASSQSQGSYGYT	TRBJ1-2	TRBV3-1/TRBV3-2
ASSRDRGRGGEGSPLH	TRBJ1-6	TRBV5-4
ASSPHRGVAETF	TRBJ1-1	TRBV27
ASSQYRDRAF	TRBJ1-1	TRBV6-2/TRBV6-3
ASRVETGGNTEAF	TRBJ1-1	TRBV28
ASSSGGGWYGYT	TRBJ1-2	TRBV6-2/TRBV6-3
ASSFASGVGETQY	TRBJ2-5	TRBV7-2